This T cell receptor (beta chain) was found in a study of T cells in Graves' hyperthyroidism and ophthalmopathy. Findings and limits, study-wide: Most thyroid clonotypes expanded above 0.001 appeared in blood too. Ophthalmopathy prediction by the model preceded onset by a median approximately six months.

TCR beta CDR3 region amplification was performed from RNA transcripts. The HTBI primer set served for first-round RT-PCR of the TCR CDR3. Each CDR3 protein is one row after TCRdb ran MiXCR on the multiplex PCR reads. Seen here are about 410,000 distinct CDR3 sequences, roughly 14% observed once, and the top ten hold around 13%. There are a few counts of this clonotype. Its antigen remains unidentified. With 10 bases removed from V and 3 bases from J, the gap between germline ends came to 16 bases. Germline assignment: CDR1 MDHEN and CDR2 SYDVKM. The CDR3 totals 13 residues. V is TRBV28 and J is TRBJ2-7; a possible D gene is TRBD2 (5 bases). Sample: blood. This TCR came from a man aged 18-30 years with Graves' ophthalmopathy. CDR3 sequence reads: CATQGGLNYEQYF. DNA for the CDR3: TGTGCCACTCAAGGTGGACTTAACTACGAGCAGTACTTC.